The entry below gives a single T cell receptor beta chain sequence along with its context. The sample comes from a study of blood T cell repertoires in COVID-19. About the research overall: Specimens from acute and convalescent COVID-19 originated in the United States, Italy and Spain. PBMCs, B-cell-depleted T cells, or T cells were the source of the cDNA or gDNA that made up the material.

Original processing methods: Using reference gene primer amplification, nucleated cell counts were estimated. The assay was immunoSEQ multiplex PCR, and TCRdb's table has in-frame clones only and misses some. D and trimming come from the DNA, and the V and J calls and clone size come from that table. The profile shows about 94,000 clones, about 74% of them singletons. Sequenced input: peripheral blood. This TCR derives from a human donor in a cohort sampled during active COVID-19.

The CDR3 is CASSSWGQGNEQYF. DNA of the CDR3: TGTGCCAGCAGTTCCTGGGGACAGGGGAACGAGCAGTACTTC. The V gene is TRBV28, the J gene TRBJ2-7, with 10 bases aligning to TRBD1. V shed 4 bases and J 5 bases; nucleotides not matched to a gene: 5. The CDR3 is 14 residues long. Germline V lookup: CDR1 MDHEN, CDR2 SYDVKM.